The 15 T cell receptor beta chains in this list originate from one sample, sequenced in a study of tumor-infiltrating lymphocytes in primary liver carcinoma. The researchers produced TCR beta cDNA from roughly 500 ng total RNA with a constant-region primer. Nested multiplex PCR, run for three rounds with slightly modified ARM-PCR, yielded TCR beta libraries. Both of the initial two PCR rounds ran for 10 cycles and employed TRBV1-TRBV30 forward primers alongside a C-beta reverse primer. TCRdb re-called the multiplex PCR reads through MiXCR, storing one row per CDR3 protein. The data show 70,000 to 95,000 distinct CDR3 sequences, about 70% seen once. Between about 17 and 34 mg of unsorted bulk tissue served as the source from which RNA and DNA were co-extracted. The sample consisted of liver tumor tissue from sampling region 4. The subset was: tumor region T4, right-lateral pole. These receptors came from a man aged 35 to 55 with primary liver carcinoma and hepatitis B virus infection.

This clonotype was seen repeatedly, ten times or more. The rearrangement uses TRBV29-1 and TRBJ2-7; the match to TRBD2 covers 12 bases. CDR3 length: 14 residues. V shed 6 bases, J shed 2 bases, and the junction held 5 bases outside the gene matches. In germline, CDR1 is SQVTM, CDR2 ANQGSEA. The CDR3 spells CSVSRLAGAYEQYF. The CDR3 DNA reads TGCAGCGTCTCCCGACTAGCGGGAGCCTACGAGCAGTACTTC.

A word on this clonotype: A read error may be the cause here, since a much bigger clone is one base away. This chain joins TRBV16 and TRBJ2-7, with 7 bases identical to TRBD2. Unmatched junction bases numbered 7, after V lost 4 bases and J lost 7 bases. Germline values: CDR1 KGHSY, CDR2 FQNENV. The CDR3 spans 13 residues. The CDR3 spells CASSRRASGEQYF. The CDR3, as DNA: TGTGCCAGCAGCCGCAGGGCTAGCGGTGAGCAGTACTTC.

The chain recombines TRBV6-1 with TRBJ1-2; D is perhaps TRBD1 (6 bases). Trimming stripped 1 base from V and 13 bases from J, with 22 bases between. This CDR3 comprises 15 residues. Germline CDR1 MNHNS, CDR2 SASEGT. For the CDR3, the DNA is TGTGCCAGCAGTGAAGTGGGGGGGGCTGGACGTTGCCGCACCTTC. Its translation: CASSEVGGAGRCRTF.

With regard to this clonotype: The conserved phenylalanine or tryptophan normally closing the CDR3 is absent here, so this likely arose from a read error. No DNA is shown, since the ends of the CDR3 on it are uncertain; the CDR3 is the one TCRdb lists. The V call is TRBV12-3 or TRBV12-4, the J call TRBJ2-2. The CDR3 is made up of 12 amino acids, end residues included. This CDR3 reads CASSPETGELYS.

In regard to this clonotype: No conserved phenylalanine or tryptophan is present at the end of the CDR3, so a read error is the likely explanation. The rearrangement joins TRBV6-6 to TRBJ2-1; D might be TRBD2 (7 bases). This CDR3 region has 19 residues. Germline V lookup: CDR1 MNHNY, CDR2 SVGAGI (reference sequence). V was shortened by 0 bases and J by 3 bases, with 21 bases between the two germline ends. The CDR3 DNA sequence: TGTGCCAGCAGTTACTCGCAGGGGCGGGGGACTAACGGCTACAATGAGCAGTTCTTA. It translates to CASSYSQGRGTNGYNEQFL.

Comment on this clonotype: Being one base from a much bigger clone, this may be a read error. The chain employs TRBV28 and TRBJ1-2, with D uncertain. Germline V lookup: CDR1 MDHEN, CDR2 SYDVKM. This CDR3 is 12 amino acids long. The CDR3 DNA sequence: TGTGCCAGCAGCAGCACTAACTATGACTACACCTTC. It yields the protein CASSSTNYDYTF.

As for this clonotype: The junction shows a germline mismatch at one end, possibly a read error. The J gene is TRBJ2-7, the V gene TRBV4-2; D is perhaps TRBD1 or TRBD2 (5 bases each). The CDR3 consists of 18 residues. CDR1 and CDR2 (germline): LGHNA, YNFKEQ. In nucleotides, the CDR3 is TGTGCCAGCAGCCAAGAGGGGCTAGCTGGAGGTCTGTCCTACGGGCAGTACTTC. It codes for CASSQEGLAGGLSYGQYF.

Notes on this clonotype: An end of the junction differs from the germline gene, which may be a read error. The gene calls are TRBV11-2 and TRBJ2-1, with D possibly being TRBD2 (5 bases). This CDR3 region has 12 residues. Per the germline V gene, CDR1 is SGHAT and CDR2 is FQNNGV. The CDR3 region has the DNA TGTGCCAGCAACCCGGAGTACAATGAGCGGCTCTTC. Its translation is CASNPEYNERLF.

The CDR3 region is CASSFRGETQYF. CDR3 bases: TGTGCCAGCAGTTTTAGAGGTGAGACCCAGTACTTC. V and J are TRBV28 and TRBJ2-5; D gene uncertain. V dropped 3 bases and J dropped 5 bases, with 7 bases sitting between them. In germline, CDR1 is MDHEN, CDR2 SYDVKM. The CDR3 has 12 residues.

This clonotype was detected ten times or more. The rearrangement links TRBV5-1 to TRBJ1-5; maybe TRBD1 (5 bases). The germline V gene encodes CDR1 SGHRS and CDR2 YFSETQ. Trimming left V 3 bases short and J 2 bases short, with 15 bases between. This CDR3 is built from 16 residues. The CDR3 nucleotides are TGCGCCAGCAGCTCGGGGACGGTGTATTGCAATCAGCCCCAGCATTTT. This gives the protein CASSSGTVYCNQPQHF.

About this clonotype itself: The conserved phenylalanine or tryptophan normally closing the CDR3 is absent here, so this likely arose from a read error. The chain has TRBV6-2 or TRBV6-3 and TRBJ2-1; D remains ambiguous. From germline, CDR1 is MNHEY and CDR2 SVGEGT. CDR3 length equals 16 residues. This chain's CDR3 is CAISYGREGWYNEQFL. In DNA form, the CDR3 reads TGTGCCATCAGTTACGGTAGGGAAGGGTGGTACAATGAGCAGTTCCTC.

The chain recombines TRBV11-2 with TRBJ2-7, with D perhaps matching TRBD1 or TRBD2 (5 bases each). Per germline, CDR1 SGHAT and CDR2 FQNNGV. The CDR3 contains 15 residues. The CDR3 nucleotides read TGTACCAACAGCCAATATTCGGGAAGGGGCTACGAGCAGTACTTC. It is translated as CTNSQYSGRGYEQYF.

This clonotype was counted at least ten times. The CDR3 region is CASSLRWGPGPIFYEQYF. The CDR3 DNA is TGCGCCAGCAGTCTCCGTTGGGGGCCAGGACCCATATTCTACGAGCAGTACTTC. The chain links TRBV10-2 to TRBJ2-7, with a weak D call TRBD1 (6 bases). V was pared by 5 bases and J by 3 bases, with 26 bases between. The CDR3 has 18 amino acids. Germline V gene sequence: CDR1 WSHSY, CDR2 SAAADI.

Turning to this clonotype: A read error may account for a junction end that differs from germline. V is TRBV6-2 or TRBV6-3 and J is TRBJ2-6, with a possible D match to TRBD1 (5 bases). The CDR3 sequence is 14 residues long. Germline CDR1 reads MNHEY; CDR2 reads SVGEGT. The DNA for the CDR3 is TGCGCCAGCAGTTACGCCTCTGGGGCCAACGTCCTGACCTTC. Translating gives CASSYASGANVLTF.

Regarding this clonotype: This could be a read error, since a much larger clone is one nucleotide away. The V call is TRBV4-1, the J call TRBJ1-4, with D hard to call. This CDR3 comprises 12 residues. Germline CDR1 reads MGHRA; CDR2 reads YSYEKL. In DNA form, the CDR3 reads TGCGCCAGCAGCCAAGAAGGTGAAAAACTGTGTTTT. Translation: CASSQEGEKLCF.